Listed below are T cell receptor beta chains from one sample, sequenced in a study of T cells expressing NK-cell markers. TCRdb reprocessed the 5' RACE reads and keeps a single row for each CDR3 protein, giving no DNA. This sample's table has about 390,000 distinct CDR3 sequences. Input material: blood T cells: a sorted CD56 or NKG2C T cell subset, CD4+ or CD8+ T cells, or bulk PBMC T cells (not recorded which). These receptor sequences come from a woman in her forties or fifties in good health. CDR3s include the opening cysteine and the closing phenylalanine or tryptophan.

TRBV4-1	TRBJ2-7	CASSQPGGAREQYF
TRBV9	TRBJ2-1	CASSVETGLDEQFF
TRBV9	TRBJ2-3	CASSADRAAPTDTQYF
TRBV29-1	TRBJ1-2	CSGLKPSDGYTF
TRBV11-2	TRBJ2-7	CASSSRRTAAPYEQYF
TRBV11-2	TRBJ2-1	CASSSAAGGPRNEQFF
TRBV4-1	TRBJ2-5	CASSPPGSRETQYF
TRBV12-3/TRBV12-4	TRBJ1-6	CASSLAPKSPLHF
TRBV27	TRBJ2-3	CASSRTSGRIPDTQYF
TRBV20-1	TRBJ2-2	CSASSAKGNTGELFF
TRBV7-9	TRBJ2-7	CASSHGWGPGEQYF
TRBV10-2	TRBJ1-3	CASDPQGVDGNTIYF
TRBV7-9	TRBJ2-1	CASSPLGLAGVLEQFF
TRBV10-3	TRBJ2-1	CAISVVGVDEQFF
TRBV27	TRBJ2-5	CASAQDRGSVETQYF
TRBV6-2/TRBV6-3	TRBJ2-2	CASQGVGELFF
TRBV5-1	TRBJ2-4	CASSLFGLAEINIQYF
TRBV5-1	TRBJ2-3	CASSPAGFSTDTQYF
TRBV3-1	TRBJ2-3	CASSASSGSTNTQYF
TRBV12-3/TRBV12-4	TRBJ2-7	CASSYDPYTYEQYF
TRBV29-1	TRBJ2-7	CSVEAREGPYEQYF
TRBV20-1	TRBJ2-4	CSARSSVGARNIQYF
TRBV11-3	TRBJ2-5	CASSLGIGKETQYF
TRBV5-1	TRBJ1-6	CASSLESQGGNSPLHF
TRBV20-1	TRBJ2-3	CSAPGRGADTQYF
TRBV7-3	TRBJ2-7	CASSLRRGEVYEQYF
TRBV6-6	TRBJ2-2	CASARLGPITGELFF
TRBV20-1	TRBJ1-1	CSARPENRGPLNTEAFF
TRBV20-1	TRBJ2-3	CSARSTSGREADTQYF
TRBV20-1	TRBJ2-1	CSAKPLAGPYNEQFF
TRBV5-6	TRBJ2-1	CASSFGENVDRGFSEQFF
TRBV10-3	TRBJ2-1	CAISTGPLDNEQFF
TRBV30	TRBJ2-5	CAWSVDSQETQYF
TRBV27	TRBJ2-2	CASSGLAFTGELFF
TRBV10-3	TRBJ2-7	CAATGGPYEQYF
TRBV29-1	TRBJ1-4	CSVEDLTGYREKLFF
TRBV6-6	TRBJ2-7	CASSYGLGTSLTGEQYF
TRBV12-3/TRBV12-4	TRBJ1-1	CASSHGGGPTEAFF
TRBV12-5	TRBJ1-1	CASGLVRTGEAFF
TRBV5-1	TRBJ2-2	CASSLPRQGGTGELFF
TRBV6-5	TRBJ2-7	CASSYGDRGPEQYF
TRBV11-2	TRBJ1-5	CASSLRAGNNQPQHF
TRBV29-1	TRBJ2-5	CSVAVAEETQYF
TRBV20-1	TRBJ2-3	CSSLAGAGDTQYF
TRBV24-1	TRBJ2-1	CATSDLNRPYNEQFF
TRBV4-2	TRBJ2-1	CASSQDASLRGYYNEQFF
TRBV3-1	TRBJ2-1	CASSPRGAGTGNEQFF
TRBV6-5	TRBJ1-5	CASSRARGNQPQHF
TRBV5-1	TRBJ2-1	CASSLIRRHTNEQFF
TRBV7-2	TRBJ2-1	CASSPPWSREGISYNEQFF
TRBV6-5	TRBJ2-3	CATTTVAGDTQYF
TRBV12-3/TRBV12-4	TRBJ2-7	CASSFTGPLSYEQYF